What follows are 4 T cell receptor beta chains derived from one specimen sequenced in a study of pediatric ulcerative colitis. Clones were sequenced by immunoSEQ multiplex PCR, and TCRdb holds only the in-frame ones, with some missing. Of 55,000 to 70,000 clones in the sample, approximately 87% were seen once. Sequencing used blood. These receptors came from a boy younger than 18 who was a control in a study of pediatric ulcerative colitis.

The V and J genes are TRBV6-6 and TRBJ2-2, with no clear D. The CDR3 runs to 16 residues. V lost 7 bases and J 1 base, leaving 16 bases between the germline ends. In germline, CDR1 is MNHNY, CDR2 SVGAGI (reference sequence). The CDR3 nucleotides read TGTGCCAGCACCCCCAGCTATGGGTGGAACACCGGGGAGCTGTTTTTT. Residues: CASTPSYGWNTGELFF.

The V call is TRBV9, the J call TRBJ1-4, with D hard to call. Germline V gene lookup returns CDR1 SGDLS and CDR2 YYNGEE. The CDR3 length is 16 residues. V lost 4 bases and J 0 bases, leaving 13 bases between the germline ends. DNA for the CDR3: TGTGCCAGCAGCCCCAATTTAAAAGCAACTAATGAAAAACTGTTTTTT. Translation: CASSPNLKATNEKLFF.

This rearrangement joins TRBV19 to TRBJ1-5; perhaps TRBD1 as D (5 bases). The CDR3 has 16 residues. Looked up from germline, CDR1 is LNHDA and CDR2 is SQIVND (reference sequence). V shed 3 bases and J shed 3 bases, with 15 bases lying between them. The DNA for the CDR3 is TGTGCCAGTAGTATTATCGCCAGGGCTCCCAATCAGCCCCAGCATTTT. This translates into CASSIIARAPNQPQHF.

This clone appeared once. This chain joins TRBV4-2 and TRBJ2-1; 12 nucleotides agree with TRBD2. Germline CDR1 LGHNA, CDR2 YNFKEQ. Trimming at V came to 5 bases and at J to 1 base, leaving 9 bases not matched to a gene. The CDR3 has 18 amino acids. CDR3 DNA: TGTGCCAGCAGCGATCTAGCGGGGGGGCAAGTGTCCTACAATGAGCAGTTCTTC. It yields the protein CASSDLAGGQVSYNEQFF.